The 31 T cell receptor beta chains below come from one sample, sequenced in a study of STAT5B mutations in CD4+ large granular lymphocyte leukemia. Some clones are missing from TCRdb's copy, which holds only in-frame ones; the method was immunoSEQ multiplex PCR. The repertoire holds approximately 36,000 clones, with 75% to 85% as singletons. Sample: CD4+ T cells from blood buffy coats. The receptors originated from a human donor in good health.

The chain links TRBV27 to TRBJ2-2, with unresolved D. Trimming pared 6 bases from V and 1 base from J, leaving 15 bases between. This CDR3 is built from 16 residues. CDR1 MNHEY and CDR2 SMNVEV come from the germline V gene (reference sequence). Here the CDR3 reads CASRIWGYGNTGELFF. The CDR3 nucleotides are TGTGCCAGCAGAATTTGGGGTTATGGGAACACCGGGGAGCTGTTTTTT.

The chain is built from TRBV7-2 and TRBJ1-3; D unclear. CDR3 length: 15 amino acids. V lost 5 bases and J 1 base, leaving 12 bases between the germline ends. Germline CDR1 reads SGHTA; CDR2 reads FQGNSA. The DNA for the CDR3 is TGTGCCAGCAGCCAGTGGGGTTCTTCTGGAAACACCATATATTTT. This gives the protein CASSQWGSSGNTIYF.

This chain joins TRBV5-1 and TRBJ1-5; D gene ambiguous. Trimming removed 2 bases at V and 0 bases at J, with 9 bases between. Per germline, CDR1 SGHRS and CDR2 YFSETQ. The CDR3 runs 15 residues. The CDR3 coding sequence is TGCGCCAGCAGCTTAACGGGAAATAGCAATCAGCCCCAGCATTTT. Protein product: CASSLTGNSNQPQHF.

V usage is TRBV7-8 and J usage is TRBJ2-6, with D unclear. Trimming pared 6 bases from V and 0 bases from J, leaving 15 bases between. CDR3 length equals 17 residues. CDR1 is SGHVS, CDR2 FQNEAQ, per germline. CDR3 DNA: TGTGCCAGCAGTTCCAGCCCGGGCCTCTCTGGGGCCAACGTCCTGACTTTC. It codes for CASSSSPGLSGANVLTF.

This chain links TRBV25-1 with TRBJ1-4; TRBD1 is a possible D gene (6 bases). CDR1 and CDR2 from the germline V gene are MGHDK and SYGVNS. This CDR3 region has 11 residues. V lost 4 bases, J lost 15 bases, and 12 bases lay in between. CDR3 loop: CASSGTGSVFF. In DNA, the CDR3 is TGTGCCAGCAGTGGAACAGGGTCGGTGTTTTTT.

In its sample, this clone was seen a few times. This chain joins TRBV6-1 and TRBJ1-5, with D perhaps matching TRBD1 (5 bases). CDR1 and CDR2 (germline): MNHNS, SASEGT. The CDR3 has 14 amino acids. Trimming pared 6 bases from V and 1 base from J, leaving 10 bases between. The CDR3 sequence: CASRGGLSNQPQHF. The CDR3 nucleotides are TGTGCCAGCAGGGGGGGACTGAGCAATCAGCCCCAGCATTTT.

J is TRBJ1-1 and V is TRBV7-8, with D possibly TRBD1 on 6 matching bases. Between the trimmed V and J ends, which lost 0 bases and 0 bases, there was a span of 17 bases. The CDR3 contains 18 residues. CDR1 is SGHVS and CDR2 is FQNEAQ in the germline V gene. CDR3 amino acids: CASSLAIGAGVMNTEAFF. The CDR3 DNA reads as TGTGCCAGCAGCTTAGCTATCGGGGCAGGGGTAATGAACACTGAAGCTTTCTTT.

The sample holds a few counts of this clone. V gene TRBV10-3 combines with J gene TRBJ2-2; D assignment may be TRBD1 or TRBD2 (5 bases each). Germline V lookup: CDR1 ENHRY, CDR2 SYGVKD. CDR3 length: 14 amino acids. V lost 10 bases and J 1 base, leaving 13 bases between the germline ends. DNA of the CDR3: TGTGCCACGATAGGGACGGGGAACACCGGGGAGCTGTTTTTT. This sequence encodes CATIGTGNTGELFF.

The chain carries TRBV12-2 and TRBJ2-2; the table's D call TRBD2 went unverified against the DNA. TRBV12-2 is a documented pseudogene. This CDR3 is 14 amino acids long. The CDR3 nucleotides are TGTGCAAGTCGCTTGTCTAGTATGACCGGGGAGCTGTTTTTT. It is translated as CASRLSSMTGELFF.

V usage is TRBV10-3 and J usage is TRBJ1-5, with TRBD1 as a possible D gene (5 bases). V shed 3 bases and J shed 9 bases, with 15 bases lying between them. The CDR3 has 14 residues. Germline V lookup: CDR1 ENHRY, CDR2 SYGVKD. Here the CDR3 reads CAISDPTVPGPQHF. CDR3 coding DNA: TGTGCCATCAGTGACCCGACAGTCCCGGGGCCCCAGCATTTT.

This clone has a handful of counts. V gene TRBV9 combines with J gene TRBJ2-5; TRBD1 matches at 7 bases. Looked up from germline, CDR1 is SGDLS and CDR2 is YYNGEE. J gave up 4 bases and V 3 bases, and 6 bases lay outside the gene matches. The CDR3 covers 14 residues. The CDR3 DNA follows: TGTGCCAGCAGCGCCCGACAGGGCACAGAGACCCAGTACTTC. Translating gives CASSARQGTETQYF.

The V gene is TRBV5-4, the J gene TRBJ2-1; 8 bases agree with TRBD2. V was clipped by 5 bases and J by 8 bases; unmatched bases: 12. This CDR3 has 15 amino acids. Germline V lookup: CDR1 SGHNT, CDR2 YYREEE (reference sequence). The CDR3 bases are TGTGCCAGCAGATCCGGACTAGCTGGGGGTGATGAGCAGTTCTTC. Translation: CASRSGLAGGDEQFF.

The chain links TRBV7-2 to TRBJ1-1, with TRBD1 as a possible D gene (5 bases). This CDR3 has 13 amino acids. V dropped 0 bases and J dropped 10 bases, with 12 bases sitting between them. Germline-derived CDR1 and CDR2 are SGHTA and FQGNSA. The CDR3 loop is CASSLAQGGVAFF. In nucleotides, the CDR3 is TGTGCCAGCAGCTTAGCGCAGGGCGGAGTAGCTTTCTTT.

The chain carries TRBV18 and TRBJ1-2; 8 bases agree with TRBD1. The germline CDR1 and CDR2 sequences are KGHSH and LQKENI. V lost 3 bases, J lost 1 base, and 4 bases stayed unmatched. There are 15 residues in the CDR3. CDR3 in amino acids: CASSPTGAGNYGYTF. CDR3 sequence (DNA): TGTGCCAGCTCACCGACAGGGGCGGGTAACTATGGCTACACCTTC.

The chain employs TRBV2 and TRBJ2-3; 7 nucleotides match TRBD2. CDR1 is SNHLY and CDR2 is FYNNEI in the germline V gene. Trimming took 5 bases from V and 0 from J; bases not matched to a gene: 11. The CDR3 runs 17 residues. The CDR3 coding sequence is TGTGCCAGCAGTATCCAGGCCGGGGGGACTAGCACAGATACGCAGTATTTT. It codes for CASSIQAGGTSTDTQYF.

This chain uses TRBV7-9 with TRBJ2-1, with TRBD2 matching 10 bases. Germline values: CDR1 SEHNR, CDR2 FQNEAQ (reference sequence). The CDR3 loop spans 17 amino acids. The junction had 9 bases not matched to a gene; V was cut back by 1 base and J by 6 bases. CDR3 DNA: TGTGCCAGCAGCTTAGGCTCGCTAGCGGGAGCGGCCAATGAGCAGTTCTTC. This sequence encodes CASSLGSLAGAANEQFF. The full variable domain, its missing parts supplied by reference TRBV7-9 and TRBJ2-1, is DTGVSQNPRHKITKRGQNVTFRCDPISEHNRLYWYRQTLGQGPEFLTYFQNEAQLEKSRLLSDRFSAERPKGSFSTLEIQRTEQGDSAMYLCASSLGSLAGAANEQFFGPGTRLTVL.

The CDR3 DNA is TGCAGCGTTAGTTCCGGGACAGGGGCCTCCGAGCAGTACTTC. This codes for CSVSSGTGASEQYF. The chain has TRBV29-1 and TRBJ2-5; 10 bases match TRBD1. The DNA end is more similar to TRBJ2-7, so the J call may be wrong. The length of the CDR3 is 14 residues. Per the germline V gene, CDR1 is SQVTM and CDR2 is ANQGSEA.

This rearrangement joins TRBV9 to TRBJ2-3; D uncertain. The CDR3 is 16 residues long. Per germline, CDR1 SGDLS and CDR2 YYNGEE. Trimming left V 0 bases short and J 2 bases short, with 13 bases between. The CDR3 bases are TGTGCCAGCAGCGTAGCGTGGGCAGAAATCACAGATACGCAGTATTTT. Its translation is CASSVAWAEITDTQYF.

This chain uses TRBV7-2 with TRBJ2-3, with 7 bases identical to TRBD2. Germline loops: CDR1 SGHTA, CDR2 FQGNSA. After removal of 0 bases from V and 5 bases from J, the junction contained 11 bases not matched to a gene. This CDR3 is built from 17 residues. CDR3 coding DNA: TGTGCCAGCAGCTTAGCGGGACGAGGGAGGGCCGGAGATACGCAGTATTTT. Protein sequence: CASSLAGRGRAGDTQYF.

This sequence joins TRBV18 and TRBJ2-5; 14 nucleotides line up with TRBD2. CDR1 is KGHSH and CDR2 is LQKENI in the germline V gene. This CDR3 is 17 amino acids long. V dropped 6 bases and J dropped 1; count of bases not matched to a gene: 7. The CDR3: CASSPGLAGVGQETQYF. The CDR3 DNA sequence: TGTGCCAGCTCCCCGGGACTAGCGGGAGTGGGCCAAGAGACCCAGTACTTC. Together with reference TRBV18 and TRBJ2-5, the CDR3 gives the full variable domain: NAGVMQNPRHLVRRRGQEARLRCSPMKGHSHVYWYRQLPEEGLKFMVYLQKENIIDESGMPKERFSAEFPKEGPSILRIQQVVRGDSAAYFCASSPGLAGVGQETQYFGPGTRLLVL.

This clone was observed a few times. V is TRBV5-4 and J is TRBJ2-2, with D hard to call. The germline gives CDR1 SGHNT, CDR2 YYREEE (reference sequence). The length of the CDR3 is 13 residues. V was shortened by 2 bases and J by 0 bases, with 2 bases between the two germline ends. Here the CDR3 reads CASSFPNTGELFF. In DNA, the CDR3 is TGTGCCAGCAGCTTCCCGAACACCGGGGAGCTGTTTTTT.

The sample holds a few counts of this clone. The chain combines TRBV7-9 with TRBJ1-1; 7 bases agree with TRBD1. Trimming took 1 base from V and 3 from J; bases not matched to a gene: 5. Germline assignment: CDR1 SEHNR and CDR2 FQNEAQ (reference sequence). This CDR3 contains 15 residues. This CDR3 reads CASSLEGQRYTEAFF. Written as DNA, the CDR3 is TGTGCCAGCAGCTTAGAGGGACAGAGGTACACTGAAGCTTTCTTT.

The chain couples TRBV5-6 to TRBJ2-3; D gene ambiguous. The CDR3 covers 18 residues. The V end lost 0 bases, the J end lost 0 bases, and 17 bases lay between the germline ends. Germline lookup yields CDR1 SGHDT and CDR2 YYEEEE. CDR3 bases: TGTGCCAGCAGCTTGGCCGATTATAACCTCCCTAGCACAGATACGCAGTATTTT. Its protein is CASSLADYNLPSTDTQYF.

The chain employs TRBV11-2 and TRBJ1-4; D is possibly TRBD1 (5 bases). Germline V CDR1 and CDR2: SGHAT, FQNNGV. The V gene lost 1 base and the J gene lost 8 bases, with 17 bases spanning the gap. The length of the CDR3 is 16 residues. The CDR3 here is CASSLGGAGEGEKLFF. In nucleotides, the CDR3 is TGTGCCAGCAGCTTAGGTGGGGCCGGCGAGGGCGAAAAACTGTTTTTT.

The rearrangement uses TRBV5-1 and TRBJ2-5; 9 bases line up with TRBD2. J lost 5 bases, V lost 0 bases, and 8 bases had no gene match. Per germline, CDR1 SGHRS and CDR2 YFSETQ. CDR3 length: 16 residues. The CDR3 DNA follows: TGCGCCAGCAGCTTGGGAGTAGCGGGGGTAGGGGAGACCCAGTACTTC. This encodes CASSLGVAGVGETQYF.

The V call is TRBV10-2, the J call TRBJ1-2; 7 nucleotides agree with TRBD1. The junction had 6 bases not matched to a gene; V was cut back by 0 bases and J by 8 bases. This CDR3 contains 14 residues. CDR1 is WSHSY, CDR2 SAAADI, per germline. The CDR3 reads CASSESITGVGYTF. In nucleotides, the CDR3 is TGCGCCAGCAGTGAGTCGATCACAGGGGTAGGCTACACCTTC.

The chain employs TRBV7-3 and TRBJ2-1, with a weak D call TRBD2 (5 bases). With 6 bases removed from V and 12 bases from J, the gap between germline ends came to 15 bases. From germline, CDR1 is SGHTA and CDR2 FQGTGA. The CDR3 has 12 amino acids. The CDR3 DNA is TGTGCCAGCAGTAAAGCCAGCGGAGGGCAGTTCTTC. It specifies CASSKASGGQFF.

This chain connects TRBV11-3 to TRBJ2-3; 9 nucleotides align to TRBD2. This CDR3 comprises 14 residues. CDR1 and CDR2 (germline): SGHNT, YENEEA. After removal of 5 bases from V and 10 bases from J, the junction contained 10 bases not matched to a gene. The CDR3 sequence is CASSPEGTSRAQYF. The CDR3 DNA follows: TGTGCCAGCAGCCCCGAGGGGACTAGCCGTGCGCAGTATTTT.

This clone was found a few times. The rearrangement links TRBV2 to TRBJ1-5; D gene uncertain. The V gene lost 3 bases and the J gene lost 7 bases, with 7 bases spanning the gap. Per germline, CDR1 SNHLY and CDR2 FYNNEI. This CDR3 has 12 residues. The CDR3, as DNA: TGTGCCAGCAGTGAGTCGGGACAGCCCCAGCATTTT. Protein: CASSESGQPQHF.

The chain couples TRBV30 to TRBJ1-4; D is undetermined. The V end was cut by 2 bases, the J end by 13 bases, with 14 bases between. The V gene's germline CDR1 is GTSNPN and CDR2 SVGIG (reference sequence). The CDR3 is made up of 12 amino acids. CDR3: CAWSWQAQRLFF. DNA of the CDR3: TGTGCCTGGAGTTGGCAGGCGCAAAGACTGTTTTTT.

The chain couples TRBV10-3 to TRBJ2-3; D gene unclear. The CDR3 has 15 amino acids. The V gene's germline CDR1 is ENHRY and CDR2 SYGVKD. V gave up 2 bases and J gave up 3 bases, with 12 bases separating them. The CDR3: CAISEGRPETDTQYF. The DNA of the CDR3 is TGTGCCATCAGTGAGGGGCGGCCGGAGACAGATACGCAGTATTTT.